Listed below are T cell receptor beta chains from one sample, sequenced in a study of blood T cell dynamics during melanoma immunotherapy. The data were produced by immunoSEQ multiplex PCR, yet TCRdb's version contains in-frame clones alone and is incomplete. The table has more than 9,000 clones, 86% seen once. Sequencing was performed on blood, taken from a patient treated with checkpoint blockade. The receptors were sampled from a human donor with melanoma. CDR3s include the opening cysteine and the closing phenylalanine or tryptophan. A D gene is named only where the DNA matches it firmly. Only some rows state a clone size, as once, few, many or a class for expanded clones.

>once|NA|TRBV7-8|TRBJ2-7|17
CASSLSSGGASSYEQYF
TGTGCCAGCAGCTTATCGTCCGGCGGCGCGAGCTCCTACGAGCAGTACTTC
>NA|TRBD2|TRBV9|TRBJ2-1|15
CASSVASGGVDEQFF
TGTGCCAGCAGCGTAGCCTCGGGGGGAGTAGATGAGCAGTTCTTC
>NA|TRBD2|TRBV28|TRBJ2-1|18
CASSLWTSGGAASGEQFF
TGTGCCAGCAGTTTATGGACTAGCGGGGGGGCCGCTTCGGGCGAGCAGTTCTTC
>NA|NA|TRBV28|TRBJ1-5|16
CASSPSGRDSNQPQHF
TGTGCCAGCAGTCCATCCGGACGTGATAGCAATCAGCCCCAGCATTTT
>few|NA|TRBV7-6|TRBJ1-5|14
CASSLAGGNQPQHF
TGTGCCAGCAGCTTAGCGGGGGGCAATCAGCCCCAGCATTTT
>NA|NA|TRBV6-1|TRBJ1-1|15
CASSEAGLWGTEAFF
TGTGCCAGCAGTGAAGCTGGTTTATGGGGAACTGAAGCTTTCTTT
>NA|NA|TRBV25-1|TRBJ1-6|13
CASKGYKNSPLHF
TGTGCCAGCAAAGGGTATAAGAATTCACCCCTCCACTTT
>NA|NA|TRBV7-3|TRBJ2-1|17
CASSLNPFSGTYNEQFF
TGTGCCAGCAGCTTAAATCCTTTTAGCGGAACCTACAATGAGCAGTTCTTC
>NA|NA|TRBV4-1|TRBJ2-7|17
CASSQDWEGAQADEQYF
TGCGCCAGCAGCCAAGATTGGGAAGGGGCTCAGGCGGACGAGCAGTACTTC
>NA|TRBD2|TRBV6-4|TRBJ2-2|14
CASSDRRGTGELFF
TGTGCCAGCAGTGACCGGCGGGGGACCGGGGAGCTGTTTTTT
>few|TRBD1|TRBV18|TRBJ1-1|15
CASSPPNRGPAEAFF
TGTGCCAGCTCACCACCAAACAGGGGCCCCGCTGAAGCTTTCTTT
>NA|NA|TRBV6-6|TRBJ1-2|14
CASSYSTGGYGYTF
TGTGCCAGCAGTTACTCGACAGGCGGCTATGGCTACACCTTC
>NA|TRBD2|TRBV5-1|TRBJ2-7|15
CASSPGGQVGHEQYF
TGCGCCAGCAGCCCGGGAGGGCAAGTGGGCCACGAGCAGTACTTC
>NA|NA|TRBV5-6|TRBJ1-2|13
CASSLEARIGYTF
TGTGCCAGCAGCTTGGAGGCCCGAATTGGCTACACCTTC
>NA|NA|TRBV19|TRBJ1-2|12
CASSKEIYGYTF
TGTGCCAGTAGTAAAGAGATCTATGGCTACACCTTC
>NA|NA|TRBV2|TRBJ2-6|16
CASKGRAKGGANVLTF
TGTGCCAGCAAAGGAAGGGCGAAGGGGGGGGCCAACGTCCTGACTTTC
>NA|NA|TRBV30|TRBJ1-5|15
CAWSDAAYSNQPQHF
TGTGCCTGGAGTGATGCAGCCTATAGCAATCAGCCCCAGCATTTT
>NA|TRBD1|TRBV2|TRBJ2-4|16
CASSVGTGDAKNIQYF
TGTGCCAGCAGTGTTGGGACAGGGGATGCCAAAAACATTCAGTACTTC
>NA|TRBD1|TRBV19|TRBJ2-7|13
CASSLGQTYEQYF
TGTGCCAGTAGTTTGGGACAGACCTACGAGCAGTACTTC
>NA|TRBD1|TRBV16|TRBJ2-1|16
CASSQFTGTGGNEQFF
TGTGCCAGCAGCCAATTTACAGGGACAGGGGGCAATGAGCAGTTCTTC
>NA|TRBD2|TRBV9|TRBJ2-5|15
CASSEAGTRKETQYF
TGTGCCAGCAGCGAAGCCGGGACTAGAAAAGAGACCCAGTACTTC
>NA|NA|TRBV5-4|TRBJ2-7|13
CASNPRGNYEQYF
TGTGCCAGCAACCCAAGGGGTAACTACGAGCAGTACTTC
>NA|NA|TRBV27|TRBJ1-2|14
CASSKGVHLYGYTF
TGTGCCAGCAGTAAAGGGGTCCACCTCTATGGCTACACCTTC
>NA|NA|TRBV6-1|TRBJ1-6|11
CASSDGPALHF
TGTGCCAGCAGTGACGGACCGGCCCTCCACTTT
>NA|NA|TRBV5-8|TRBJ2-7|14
CASSGGDSSYEQYF
TGTGCCAGCAGCGGCGGGGACAGTTCCTACGAGCAGTACTTC
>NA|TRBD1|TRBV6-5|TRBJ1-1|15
CASSYLRTGGTEAFF
TGTGCCAGCAGTTACCTTCGGACAGGGGGCACTGAAGCTTTCTTT
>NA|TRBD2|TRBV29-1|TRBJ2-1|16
CSGLVASGGFNNEQFF
TGCAGCGGCCTGGTGGCTAGCGGGGGATTCAACAATGAGCAGTTCTTC
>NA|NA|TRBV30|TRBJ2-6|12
CAWNSGANVLTF
TGTGCCTGGAACTCTGGGGCCAACGTCCTGACTTTC
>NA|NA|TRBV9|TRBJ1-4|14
CASSVGQVNEKLFF
TGTGCCAGCAGCGTCGGTCAGGTTAATGAAAAACTGTTTTTT
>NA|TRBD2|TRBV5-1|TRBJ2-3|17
CASSPHVTGGVTDTQYF
TGCGCCAGCAGCCCCCACGTTACCGGGGGGGTCACAGATACGCAGTATTTT
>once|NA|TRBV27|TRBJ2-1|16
CASSALGTHSYNEQFF
TGTGCCAGCAGTGCCCTCGGGACACACAGCTACAATGAGCAGTTCTTC
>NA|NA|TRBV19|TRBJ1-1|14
CASSSSTLNTEAFF
TGTGCCAGTAGTAGCAGTACCTTGAACACTGAAGCTTTCTTT
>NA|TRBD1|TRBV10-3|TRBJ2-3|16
CAISAIRDRNPDTQYF
TGTGCCATCAGTGCGATCCGGGACAGGAACCCAGATACGCAGTATTTT
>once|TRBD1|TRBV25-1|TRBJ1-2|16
CASSDGGTAANYGYTF
TGTGCCAGCAGTGACGGCGGGACAGCAGCTAACTATGGCTACACCTTC
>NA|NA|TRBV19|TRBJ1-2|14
CASSWGGSNYGYTF
TGTGCCAGTAGTTGGGGGGGTAGTAACTATGGCTACACCTTC
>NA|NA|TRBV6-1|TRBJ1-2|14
CASTNAALSDGYTF
TGTGCCAGCACCAACGCGGCCCTGTCAGATGGCTACACCTTC
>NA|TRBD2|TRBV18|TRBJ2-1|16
CASSLGASGGLNEQFF
TGTGCCAGCTCCCTTGGGGCTAGCGGGGGGCTGAATGAGCAGTTCTTC
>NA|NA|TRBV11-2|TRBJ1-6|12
CASSLGISPLHF
TGTGCCAGCAGCTTAGGGATCTCACCCCTCCACTTT
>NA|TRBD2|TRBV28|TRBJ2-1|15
CASIRAGGQYNEQFF
TGTGCCAGCATCCGAGCGGGGGGCCAATACAATGAGCAGTTCTTC
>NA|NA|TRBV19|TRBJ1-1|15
CASRGRADSNTEAFF
TGTGCCAGTAGGGGAAGGGCAGACTCGAACACTGAAGCTTTCTTT
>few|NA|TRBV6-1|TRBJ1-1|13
CASRDTLNTEAFF
TGTGCCAGCAGAGACACCTTGAACACTGAAGCTTTCTTT
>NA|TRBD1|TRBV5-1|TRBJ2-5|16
CASSAGTGGYQETQYF
TGCGCCAGCAGCGCCGGGACAGGGGGCTATCAAGAGACCCAGTACTTC
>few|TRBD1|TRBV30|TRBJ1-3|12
CAWSHRGNTIYF
TGTGCCTGGAGTCACAGGGGCAACACCATATATTTT